The entry below gives a single T cell receptor beta chain sequence along with its context. This clonotype showed up many times. What this receptor recognizes is not known. No quality values exist for individual bases; no much larger clone is one base distant. TCR beta CDR3 regions were amplified from RNA transcripts for repertoire sequencing. The first round was an RT-PCR using HTBI primers with the Qiagen OneStep RT-PCR kit, and this first round was followed by a second-round multiplex PCR, then size selection and purification. The libraries underwent paired-end sequencing with 100 bp reads on an Illumina HiSeq2000. Concerning the study's data processing: Reads were processed with SOAPnuke, discarding reads with adapters, uncalled bases, mean Phred below 15, or no exact constant-primer or identifier match. COPE v1.2.5 was used to merge the high-quality paired reads. Each unique nucleotide sequence was treated as a clonotype, and MiTCR v1.1 was used to align the clonotypes to the IMGT TRB V, D and J references. The analysis was limited to V-J combinations with a frequency above 0.0001, which together covered just over 98% of the repertoires. For each V-J combination, a TCR clonal expansion and chaos score was defined as F50 clonal expansion divided by the chaos observed in the TCRdist matrix. Welch's t-statistics and random forest were used to narrow the features down to approximately 13 V-J combinations, which were then fed into a naive Bayes classifier. The similarity between thyroid and blood repertoires was quantified using the Morisita-Horn index. TCRdb reprocessing: public reads trimmed at Q25 with fastp, clones called with MiXCR, in-frame beta chains kept. Each CDR3 protein appears once, grouped with its most common genes and DNA. TCRdb, not the original authors, processed these V and J calls. The sample table holds 350,000 to 400,000 distinct CDR3 sequences, of which 15% were seen once. Approximately 7% of the sample comes from the top ten.

The record originates from a study of Graves' ophthalmopathy and Graves' hyperthyroidism (dated by TCRdb to the late 2010s). About the study as a whole: Peripheral blood was collected before any treatment was given, at the time of initial diagnosis. The study used signatures of the TCR beta repertoire to tell Graves' ophthalmopathy apart from Graves' hyperthyroidism and to predict which patients would progress to ophthalmopathy. In total, approximately 140 blood samples were TCR-sequenced: 40 to 45 ophthalmopathy, roughly 77 hyperthyroidism and roughly 17 hyperthyroidism-to-ophthalmopathy patients. To explore V-J signatures that separate ophthalmopathy from hyperthyroidism, a discovery set of about a hundred patients was enrolled, consisting of 43 with ophthalmopathy and under 65 with stable hyperthyroidism. The independent validation cohort included approximately 19 hyperthyroidism patients plus 17 patients who later progressed from hyperthyroidism to ophthalmopathy. In over 5 hyperthyroidism patients, the T-cell repertoire of thyroid tissue was compared with the T-cell repertoire of blood. Following sampling, methimazole starting at 30 mg daily was administered to hyperthyroidism patients, and high-dose intravenous methylprednisolone was administered to ophthalmopathy patients. The 85 to 100 discovery patients were randomly split 7:3 into training and test sets. General findings and caveats noted by the study authors: Among expanded thyroid clonotypes with frequency above 0.001, most also showed up in blood, which suggests that blood repertoires may reflect the thyroid immune response. In validation, the model predicted ophthalmopathy progression with about 71% sensitivity and approximately 72% specificity; roughly 12 predicted patients were CT-confirmed with GO in a median of approximately six months. In cross-validation, the 13-signature model distinguished ophthalmopathy from stable hyperthyroidism with approximately 90% sensitivity and nearly 82% specificity, and in the test set the corresponding values were roughly 80% and 76%. Sample size was not predetermined statistically, and investigators were not blinded to group allocation.

V is trimmed back by 5 bases and J by 4 bases, and the junction contains 8 bases that no gene match accounts for. The CDR3 numbers 15 residues from cysteine through phenylalanine. The retained sequence is limited to the CDR3, 45 bases, with the frame set at the first base. The CDR1 and CDR2 encoded by the germline V gene (reference sequence) are SEHNR and FQNEAQ. Hyperthyroidism was considered stable if no progression to ophthalmopathy occurred within 18 months of follow-up. The hyperthyroidism patients were 18 to 65 years old and newly diagnosed, with a disease duration of less than 2 months. Anyone with other autoimmune diseases, uncontrolled infections, pregnancy or lactation was excluded from the study. Clinical symptoms, serum thyroxine, TRAb, thyroid ultrasound and orbital computed tomography formed the basis of the diagnosis. Using Ficoll-Paque density gradient centrifugation, PBMCs were isolated from about 9.4 ml of fresh peripheral blood. Total RNA was extracted with Trizol reagent and quality-checked on an Agilent 2100 Bioanalyzer.

The V and J genes are TRBV7-9 and TRBJ1-2, with 9 junctional bases fitting TRBD1. This receptor was identified in a woman in her late teens or twenties with stable Graves' hyperthyroidism. Donor details come from another sample of the same person, matched by shared clones. Sequencing input: peripheral blood. The CDR3 reads CASSHQTGGIYGYTF. The DNA sequence follows: TGTGCCAGCAGCCATCAAACAGGGGGCATCTATGGCTACACCTTC. When the CDR3 is completed using the reference TRBV7-9 and TRBJ1-2 genes on either side, the full variable domain is DTGVSQNPRHKITKRGQNVTFRCDPISEHNRLYWYRQTLGQGPEFLTYFQNEAQLEKSRLLSDRFSAERPKGSFSTLEIQRTEQGDSAMYLCASSHQTGGIYGYTFGSGTRLTVV.